This T cell receptor (beta chain) was sequenced for a study of beta chain features in type 1 diabetes (dated by TCRdb to between 2017 and 2018). For context, the study as a whole: No differences in mean age, gender distribution, total cell number or subset yield were found between patients and healthy donors. A total of around 110,000,000 sorted cells were examined across all samples, and RNA yield correlated strongly with the number of cells per subset. In the study, TCRB repertoires of sorted circulating CD4+ T cell subsets from recently diagnosed type 1 diabetes patients were compared with those of matched healthy donors. Naive and central memory subsets were obtained from all 28 donors, but regulatory and stem cell-like memory subsets were isolated from only 8 patients and 8 healthy donors.

This clone was detected only a few times. Its antigen is unknown. Qualities for individual bases were not recorded, and no much larger clone is one base off. From each donor, a single peripheral blood sample of approximately 120 mL on average was drawn into heparinised tubes. Naive, central memory, regulatory and stem cell-like memory CD4+ T cells were sorted on a BD FACSAria II using a panel including CD45RO, CCR7, CD25, CD127, CD95 and CD27. All sorted populations exceeded 95% purity. PBMCs were separated immediately by Lymphoprep density gradient centrifugation and were stained directly, without being cultured. So that batch effects would be minimized, each experiment stained and sorted samples in pairs, pairing one healthy donor with one patient. The entire amount of isolated RNA was reverse transcribed using the High Capacity cDNA Reverse Transcription Kit, so the sequenced TCRB transcripts were expressed ones. Deep immunoSEQ sequencing was performed on naive, central memory and regulatory T cell samples, with an average of around 3.5 million total reads per sample. Sorted cells were lysed in RLT buffer and RNA was extracted with DNase-treated RNeasy Micro or Mini kits, depending on cell number. Each cell subset was processed separately to prevent cross-contamination, with patient and healthy donor samples processed together. Using the immunoSEQ multiplex PCR, TCRB sequences were amplified from cDNA into 87-bp fragments spanning the CDR3 region. The amplicons were sequenced using the Illumina HiSeq platform. Per the authors' processing: PCR bias was corrected computationally using synthetic template baselines, and reads within Hamming distance 2 were collapsed, with unmergeable singletons discarded. Reads were aligned against IMGT to assign V, D and J genes, CDR3 length and insertions or deletions at six rearrangement sites. Within each subset, clonotype counts were normalized to sorted cell number, and only after that were true diversity and Gini coefficients computed with the tcR R package. The overlap coefficient, calculated on TCRB nucleotide sequences, was used to quantify repertoire sharing. Out-of-frame TCRB sequences from naive cells were analyzed as a proxy for the pre-selection repertoire. What TCRdb holds here is the immuneACCESS table cut down to in-frame rearrangements. Part of the clones is not present; checked against another copy, under half of the missing clones reflect an unresolved V gene, and the others are unexplained. Clonal size and the V and J genes are those of that table, whereas D and trimming came from the DNA. In all, the sample holds under 300,000 clones, and 9.5% to 13% of those were seen once. The leading ten clones occupy over 0.015% of the sample.

The paper's findings and limits, for the study overall: The naive, central memory and regulatory TCRB repertoires appeared to resemble one another more closely among patients than among healthy donors. Sequencing cDNA rather than genomic DNA could over-represent highly expressing activated cells, although activation and CD3 levels did not differ between groups. Because the HLA sub-analyses included only small numbers of individuals, any influence of HLA type on TCRB rearrangement was left unresolved. Patients with type 1 diabetes made fewer insertions and deleted more nucleotides at VDJ recombination sites, implying thymic rearrangement abnormalities. Shorter templates might have been favored by PCR, but patient and control samples were amplified and corrected together, so both groups would have been affected equally by any skew. In all four CD4+ subsets, TCRB CDR3 length was moderately but significantly shorter in type 1 diabetes patients.

The sequencing sample was made of naive CD4+ T cells from blood. The cell subset or site label here, explained by the study, means: true naive CD4+ T cells. The receptor's source is a man aged 25-45 years with type 1 diabetes.

The CDR3 in this case is CASSVETSTDTQYF. The nucleotide sequence is TGTGCCAGCAGCGTAGAGACTAGCACAGATACGCAGTATTTT. The chain joins TRBV9 to TRBJ2-3; no confident D gene assignment can be made. Trimming costs V 0 bases and J 0 bases, and their ends lie 5 bases apart. The germline V gene yields SGDLS for CDR1 and YYNGEE for CDR2. The CDR3 has 14 amino acids, counting the end cysteine and phenylalanine. CDR3 DNA only is kept here, 42 bases in frame from base 1.